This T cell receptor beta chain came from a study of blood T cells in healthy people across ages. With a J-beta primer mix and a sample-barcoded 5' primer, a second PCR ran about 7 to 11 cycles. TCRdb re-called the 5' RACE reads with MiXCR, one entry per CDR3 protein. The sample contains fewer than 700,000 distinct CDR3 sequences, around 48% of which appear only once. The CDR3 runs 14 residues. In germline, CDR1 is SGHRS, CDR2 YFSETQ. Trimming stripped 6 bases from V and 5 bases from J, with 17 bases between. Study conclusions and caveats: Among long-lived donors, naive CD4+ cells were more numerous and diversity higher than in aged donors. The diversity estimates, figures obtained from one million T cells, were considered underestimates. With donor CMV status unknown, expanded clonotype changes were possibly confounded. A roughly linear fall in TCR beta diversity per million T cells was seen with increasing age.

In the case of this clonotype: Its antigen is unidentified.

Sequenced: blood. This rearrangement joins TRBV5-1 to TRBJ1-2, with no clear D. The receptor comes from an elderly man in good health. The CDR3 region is CASNPDGRTYGYTF. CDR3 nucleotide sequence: TGCGCCAGCAACCCTGACGGACGAACGTATGGCTACACCTTC.